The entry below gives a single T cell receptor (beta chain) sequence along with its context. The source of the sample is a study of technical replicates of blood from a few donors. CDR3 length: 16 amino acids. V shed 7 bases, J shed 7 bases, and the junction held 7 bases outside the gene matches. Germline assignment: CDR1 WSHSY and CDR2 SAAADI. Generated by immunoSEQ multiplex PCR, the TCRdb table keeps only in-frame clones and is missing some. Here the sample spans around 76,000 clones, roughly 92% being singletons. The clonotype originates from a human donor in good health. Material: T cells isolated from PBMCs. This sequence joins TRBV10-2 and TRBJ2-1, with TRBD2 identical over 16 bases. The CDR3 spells CASKDPGLAGGNEQFF. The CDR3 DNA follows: TGCGCCAGCAAAGATCCGGGACTAGCGGGAGGGAATGAGCAGTTCTTC.